This is a list of T cell receptor beta chains from one sample in a study of T cell repertoires in cytomegalovirus infection. Their target antigens are unknown. One entry per CDR3 protein results from TCRdb running MiXCR on the reads. The top ten hold around 12% of the sample, which has around 750,000 distinct CDR3 sequences, approximately 30% seen once. The sequencing used cultured CD8+ T cells from PBMCs, collected from culture after CMV antigen stimulation. All receptors come from a human donor in good health (CMV status not recorded). Some clones in this sample may be carry-over from other donors' samples. The CDR3 runs from the conserved cysteine through the conserved F or W. D genes are given only for firm matches. Only part of the rows carry a size: once, few, many, or a class if the clone is expanded.

v_call,d_call,j_call,clone_size,cdr3_aa,cdr3_nt
TRBV5-4,TRBD1,TRBJ1-1,-,CASSDRGGTRTEAFF,TGTGCCAGCAGCGACAGGGGGGGAACGAGGACTGAAGCTTTCTTT
TRBV6-5,TRBD2,TRBJ2-5,few,CASSYYPGGLPQETQYF,TGTGCCAGCAGTTACTACCCTGGGGGACTACCCCAAGAGACCCAGTACTTC
TRBV7-9,-,TRBJ2-7,-,CASSSGLSRIYEQYF,TGTGCCAGCAGCTCGGGTCTGTCGCGAATCTACGAGCAGTACTTC
TRBV6-1,-,TRBJ1-1,few,CASTEWPLTEAFF,TGTGCCAGCACCGAGTGGCCGCTCACTGAAGCTTTCTTT
TRBV7-1,-,TRBJ2-5,-,CASSALQETQYF,TGTGCCAGCAGCGCTCTCCAGGAGACCCAGTACTTC
TRBV20-1,-,TRBJ1-1,-,CSARGQTMNTEAFF,TGCAGTGCTAGAGGGCAGACGATGAACACTGAAGCTTTCTTT
TRBV27,TRBD1,TRBJ1-5,-,CASSLGTAGNQPQHF,TGTGCCAGCAGTTTAGGGACAGCGGGCAATCAGCCCCAGCATTTT
TRBV28,-,TRBJ2-5,-,CASTPPRGRETQYF,TGTGCCAGCACCCCCCCGAGAGGCCGAGAGACCCAGTACTTC
TRBV12-3/TRBV12-4,TRBD1,TRBJ2-1,-,CASSQYYGQGNYNEQFF,TGTGCCAGCAGCCAATACTACGGACAGGGGAACTACAATGAGCAGTTCTTC
TRBV7-4,-,TRBJ2-5,-,CASSSTNMDRQETQYF,TGTGCCAGCAGCTCCACAAACATGGACAGACAAGAGACCCAGTACTTC
TRBV15,-,TRBJ2-1,few,CATSSGGRGPSYNEQFF,TGTGCCACCAGCAGTGGAGGGCGGGGGCCCTCCTACAATGAGCAGTTCTTC
TRBV6-4,-,TRBJ1-2,-,CASSDSYRRRPNYGYTF,TGTGCCAGCAGTGACTCGTACAGGAGAAGACCTAACTATGGCTACACCTTC
TRBV27,-,TRBJ1-5,once,CASSLSNEQPQHF,TGTGCCAGCAGTTTATCGAACGAACAGCCCCAGCATTTT
TRBV7-6,-,TRBJ2-1,few,CASSLGGGGVFF,TGTGCCAGCAGCTTAGGTGGGGGGGGCGTATTCTTC
TRBV11-2,TRBD1,TRBJ1-6,-,CASSLDLGGASSPLHF,TGTGCCAGCAGCTTAGATTTAGGGGGCGCAAGTTCACCCCTCCACTTT
TRBV6-1,-,TRBJ2-3,-,CASRKFPGRSTDTQYF,TGTGCCAGCAGGAAATTTCCGGGACGGAGCACAGATACGCAGTATTTT